Shown below are 24 T cell receptor beta chains from a single sample sequenced in a study of graft-versus-host responses after intestinal transplantation. Only in-frame clones appear in the TCRdb table, and some are missing; sequencing was by immunoSEQ multiplex PCR. The sample holds some 40,000 clones, about 90% seen once. The source was PBMCs, collected almost 320 days after intestinal transplant. These receptors were taken from a human patient who received an intestinal transplant, so some T cells may come from the graft donor.

The J gene is TRBJ2-1, the V gene TRBV7-3; D gene ambiguous. The CDR3 consists of 15 residues. Trimming shortened V by 2 bases and J by 0 bases, and 8 bases separated the two germline ends. CDR1 is SGHTA and CDR2 is FQGTGA in the germline V gene. CDR3 region: CASSLGFNSYNEQFF. Written as DNA, the CDR3 is TGTGCCAGCAGCTTAGGGTTTAACTCCTACAATGAGCAGTTCTTC.

The J gene is TRBJ1-2, the V gene TRBV29-1; D gene uncertain. CDR3 size: 11 residues. The V gene's germline CDR1 is SQVTM and CDR2 ANQGSEA. Trimming left V 3 bases short and J 4 bases short, with 6 bases between. CDR3 amino acids: CSVDDPYGYTF. CDR3 in DNA: TGCAGCGTTGACGACCCCTATGGCTACACCTTC.

The chain uses TRBV28 and TRBJ1-5, with 10 bases matching TRBD1. The CDR3 contains 14 residues. Per germline, CDR1 MDHEN and CDR2 SYDVKM. J was trimmed by 4 bases and V by 4 bases; bases with no gene match: 1. The CDR3 DNA is TGTGCCAGCAGTTCGGGACAGGGGAATCAGCCCCAGCATTTT. Its protein is CASSSGQGNQPQHF.

The V and J genes are TRBV28 and TRBJ2-3; no firm D call. Germline V gene data show CDR1 as MDHEN and CDR2 as SYDVKM. Trimming stripped 7 bases from V and 3 bases from J, with 14 bases between. There are 14 residues in the CDR3. The CDR3 nucleotides read TGTGCCAGCACCGCCCCCCAGATTACAGATACGCAGTATTTT. Residues: CASTAPQITDTQYF.

The chain combines TRBV6-1 with TRBJ1-5; perhaps TRBD1 as D (6 bases). The CDR3 consists of 13 residues. The germline V gene has CDR1 MNHNS and CDR2 SASEGT. V lost 5 bases to trimming and J lost 5 bases, with 10 bases between them. CDR3 amino acids: CASSTGTYQPQHF. The DNA for the CDR3 is TGTGCCAGCAGTACAGGGACATATCAGCCCCAGCATTTT.

This sequence joins TRBV9 and TRBJ2-5, with 10 bases lining up with TRBD2. TRBJ2-7 matches the DNA end more closely, so the J call is doubtful. The CDR3 covers 14 residues. The germline V gene has CDR1 SGDLS and CDR2 YYNGEE. CDR3 DNA sequence: TGTGCCAGCAGCGTCTCGACTAGCGGGTACGAGCAGTACTTC. It yields the protein CASSVSTSGYEQYF.

The rearrangement links TRBV4-1 to TRBJ2-5; 12 bases align to TRBD2. This CDR3 region has 16 residues. V trimming: 1 base; J trimming: 5 bases; junction bases outside the gene matches: 5. Germline lookup yields CDR1 MGHRA and CDR2 YSYEKL. In nucleotides, the CDR3 is TGCGCCAGCAGCCAAGGGCTAGCGGGAGGGCACGAGACCCAGTACTTC. This encodes CASSQGLAGGHETQYF.

The chain employs TRBV7-2 and TRBJ2-7; 7 bases are shared with TRBD2. Trimming took 3 bases from V and 0 from J; bases not matched to a gene: 5. Germline CDR1 SGHTA, CDR2 FQGNSA. This CDR3 comprises 15 residues. The CDR3 protein is CASSLMASGSYEQYF. CDR3 coding DNA: TGTGCCAGCAGCTTGATGGCTAGCGGCTCCTACGAGCAGTACTTC.

This rearrangement joins TRBV5-1 to TRBJ2-1, with 8 nucleotides matching TRBD1. The CDR3 contains 14 residues. CDR1 is SGHRS, CDR2 YFSETQ, per germline. V was pared by 9 bases and J by 6 bases, with 11 bases of the junction left unmatched. This CDR3 is CATRTGIGRNEQFF. The CDR3 DNA is TGCGCCACCCGGACAGGGATCGGGCGCAATGAGCAGTTCTTC.

This clone was found a few times. This rearrangement joins TRBV6-5 to TRBJ2-3; 9 bases are shared with TRBD2. The ends lost 2 bases at V and 9 bases at J; junction bases unmatched: 9. The CDR3 totals 15 residues. CDR1 is MNHEY, CDR2 SVGAGI, per germline. CDR3 DNA: TGTGCCAGCAGTTACCGGGGCGGGGGGGCCGAGACGCAGTATTTT. Its protein product is CASSYRGGGAETQYF.

This chain joins TRBV9 and TRBJ2-5; a weak D match, TRBD1 (5 bases). Per germline, CDR1 SGDLS and CDR2 YYNGEE. Trimming removed 4 bases from V and 0 bases from J, with 13 bases in between. The length of the CDR3 is 15 residues. CDR3 loop: CASSLRAGNQETQYF. The CDR3 nucleotides read TGTGCCAGCAGCCTCAGGGCAGGGAACCAAGAGACCCAGTACTTC.

J is TRBJ1-4 and V is TRBV6-5; TRBD1 might be the D (5 bases). The CDR3 extends over 15 amino acids. CDR1 is MNHEY and CDR2 is SVGAGI in the germline V gene. Trimming stripped 6 bases from V and 3 bases from J, with 14 bases between. The CDR3 DNA sequence: TGTGCCAGCAGCCAGGGCCACGGGGCTAATGAAAAACTGTTTTTT. Translation gives CASSQGHGANEKLFF.

This chain connects TRBV6-6 to TRBJ2-7; D not resolved. This CDR3 comprises 11 residues. The V gene's germline CDR1 is MNHNY and CDR2 SVGAGI (reference sequence). V was shortened by 5 bases and J by 3 bases, with 5 bases between the two germline ends. In DNA, the CDR3 is TGTGCCAGCAGTGCCGTCTACGAGCAGTACTTC. This gives the protein CASSAVYEQYF.

The CDR3 DNA is TGTGCCAGCAGCCAAAGGGGGGGGACTGCTGAAGCTTTCTTT. Translating it yields CASSQRGGTAEAFF. The chain is built from TRBV14 and TRBJ1-1; TRBD1 is a possible D gene (6 bases). From germline, CDR1 is SGHDN and CDR2 FVKESK. V was clipped by 2 bases and J by 6 bases, with 13 bases between them. This CDR3 is 14 amino acids long.

Note on this clone: Other nucleotide sequences from this sample produce the same CDR3. The genes are TRBV10-3 and TRBJ2-2; 9 nucleotides match TRBD1. CDR3 size: 19 residues. Germline values: CDR1 ENHRY, CDR2 SYGVKD. The junction had 8 bases not matched to a gene; V was cut back by 0 bases and J by 0 bases. This CDR3 reads CAISESIRGQGANTGELFF. Written as DNA, the CDR3 is TGTGCCATCAGTGAGTCGATCAGGGGACAGGGAGCGAACACCGGGGAGCTGTTTTTT.

The rearrangement links TRBV4-1 to TRBJ2-5, with unresolved D. Germline V gives CDR1 MGHRA, CDR2 YSYEKL. V lost 0 bases to trimming and J lost 2 bases, with 7 bases between them. The CDR3 sequence is 14 residues long. The CDR3 region is CASSQDWAQETQYF. The CDR3, as DNA: TGCGCCAGCAGCCAAGATTGGGCTCAAGAGACCCAGTACTTC.

This chain connects TRBV7-7 to TRBJ2-5, with 7 bases that match TRBD2. Trimming cost V 5 bases and J 4 bases; bases outside gene matches: 7. Germline values: CDR1 SSHAT, CDR2 FNYEAQ (reference sequence). The CDR3 is 14 residues long. The CDR3, as DNA: TGTGCCAGCAGCCCTCGGGGAGGGAGAGAGACCCAGTACTTC. Translated, it gives CASSPRGGRETQYF.

The rearrangement joins TRBV5-5 to TRBJ1-4; 9 bases match TRBD1. V lost 4 bases, J lost 8 bases, and 6 bases stayed unmatched. This CDR3 region has 14 residues. The germline CDR1 and CDR2 sequences are SGHKS and YYEKEE (reference sequence). The chain's CDR3 is CASSPGQGHEKLFF. DNA for the CDR3: TGTGCCAGCAGCCCGGGACAGGGTCACGAAAAACTGTTTTTT.

V is TRBV28 and J is TRBJ1-5; possible D gene TRBD1, 5 bases. V was cut by 7 bases and J by 5 bases, with 9 bases left in between. The V gene's germline CDR1 is MDHEN and CDR2 SYDVKM. This CDR3 region has 12 residues. This CDR3 is CASNPRDQPQHF. CDR3 bases: TGTGCCAGCAACCCCAGGGATCAGCCCCAGCATTTT.

The V and J genes are TRBV2 and TRBJ2-1, with TRBD1 as a possible D gene (6 bases). Trimming removed 4 bases from V and 5 bases from J, with 24 bases in between. Germline CDR1 reads SNHLY; CDR2 reads FYNNEI. CDR3 length: 18 residues. The chain's CDR3 is CASSAGTQKAPRNNEQFF. CDR3 in DNA: TGTGCCAGCAGTGCTGGGACACAAAAGGCCCCCCGTAACAATGAGCAGTTCTTC. Supplemented by reference TRBV2 and TRBJ2-1, the full variable domain reads EPEVTQTPSHQVTQMGQEVILRCVPISNHLYFYWYRQILGQKVEFLVSFYNNEISEKSEIFDDQFSVERPDGSNFTLKIRSTKLEDSAMYFCASSAGTQKAPRNNEQFFGPGTRLTVL.

V gene TRBV29-1 combines with J gene TRBJ2-2, with a possible D match to TRBD2 (6 bases). Germline V lookup: CDR1 SQVTM, CDR2 ANQGSEA. The V and J ends lost 0 bases and 0 bases respectively, with 11 bases between them. The CDR3 totals 16 residues. DNA for the CDR3: TGCAGCGTTGAAGAGGGAGGCTATTCGAACACCGGGGAGCTGTTTTTT. It specifies CSVEEGGYSNTGELFF.

V is TRBV5-4 and J is TRBJ1-4; TRBD1 aligns across 10 bases. V trimming: 5 bases; J trimming: 3 bases; junction bases outside the gene matches: 10. The length of the CDR3 is 17 residues. Germline loops: CDR1 SGHNT, CDR2 YYREEE (reference sequence). CDR3 nucleotide sequence: TGTGCCAGCAGTGACAGGGGGCGGGGTACGGCTAATGAAAAACTGTTTTTT. This encodes CASSDRGRGTANEKLFF.

The J gene is TRBJ2-7, the V gene TRBV29-1; 9 nucleotides agree with TRBD1. Germline-derived CDR1 and CDR2 are SQVTM and ANQGSEA. Trimming removed 6 bases from V and 4 bases from J; junction bases left unmatched: 4. The CDR3 length is 12 residues. CDR3 in amino acids: CSVRGQGYEQYF. DNA of the CDR3: TGCAGCGTCCGCGGACAGGGGTACGAGCAGTACTTC.

The V and J genes are TRBV4-2 and TRBJ1-4; D gene ambiguous. Germline loops: CDR1 LGHNA, CDR2 YNFKEQ. V lost 0 bases and J 8 bases, leaving 10 bases between the germline ends. CDR3 length: 14 amino acids. The CDR3 nucleotides are TGTGCCAGCAGCCAAGATCTTAGCCAGGAAAAACTGTTTTTT. It yields the protein CASSQDLSQEKLFF.